This T cell receptor (beta chain) is from a study of blood T cell repertoires in COVID-19. The CDR3 totals 17 residues. The germline CDR1 and CDR2 sequences are SGHTS and YDEGEE. Trimming took off 0 bases at V and 8 bases at J, with 23 bases between the two ends. Those enrolled, adults aged about 18 to 95 years, came from 20 to 25 US areas. The protocol was immunoSEQ multiplex PCR, while the TCRdb copy is restricted to in-frame clones and leaves out a portion. The sample contains 450,000 to 600,000 clones, roughly 87% of which appear only once. Sample: PBMCs or T cells enriched from blood (not recorded which). The rearrangement uses TRBV5-8 and TRBJ1-2; TRBD1 is a possible D gene (5 bases). This clonotype was sampled from a woman younger than 35 who had recovered from COVID-19. The DNA of the CDR3 is TGTGCCAGCAGCTTGGAGGGCGGGATCATCCTCGGGGACGGCTACACCTTC. Protein sequence: CASSLEGGIILGDGYTF.